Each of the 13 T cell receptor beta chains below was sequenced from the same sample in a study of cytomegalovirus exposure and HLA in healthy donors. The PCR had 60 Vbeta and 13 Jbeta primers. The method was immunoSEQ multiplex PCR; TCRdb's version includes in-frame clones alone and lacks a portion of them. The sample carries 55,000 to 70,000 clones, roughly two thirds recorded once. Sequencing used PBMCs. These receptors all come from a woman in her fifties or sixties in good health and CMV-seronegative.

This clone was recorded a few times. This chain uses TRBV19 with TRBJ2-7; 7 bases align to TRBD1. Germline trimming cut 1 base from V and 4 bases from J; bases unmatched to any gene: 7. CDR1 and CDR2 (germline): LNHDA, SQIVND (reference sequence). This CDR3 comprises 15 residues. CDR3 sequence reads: CASSIGRQGRYEQYF. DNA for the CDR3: TGTGCCAGTAGTATAGGGAGACAGGGTCGATACGAGCAGTACTTC. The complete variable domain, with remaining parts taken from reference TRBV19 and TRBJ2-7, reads DGGITQSPKYLFRKEGQNVTLSCEQNLNHDAMYWYRQDPGQGLRLIYYSQIVNDFQKGDIAEGYSVSREKKESFPLTVTSAQKNPTAFYLCASSIGRQGRYEQYFGPGTRLTVT.

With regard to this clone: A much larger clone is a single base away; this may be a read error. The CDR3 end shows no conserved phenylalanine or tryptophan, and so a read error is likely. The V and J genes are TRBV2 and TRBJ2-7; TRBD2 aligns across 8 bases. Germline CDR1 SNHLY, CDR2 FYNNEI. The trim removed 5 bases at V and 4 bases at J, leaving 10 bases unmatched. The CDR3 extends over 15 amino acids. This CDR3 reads CASSPSGTSKYEQYL. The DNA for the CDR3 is TGTGCCAGCAGTCCTTCCGGGACTAGTAAGTACGAGCAGTACCTC.

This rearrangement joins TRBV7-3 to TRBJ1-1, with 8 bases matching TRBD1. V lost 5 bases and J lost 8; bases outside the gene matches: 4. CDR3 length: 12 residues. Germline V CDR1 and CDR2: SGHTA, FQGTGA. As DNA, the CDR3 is TGTGCCAGCAGCACCGACAGGGGCGAAGCTTTCTTT. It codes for CASSTDRGEAFF.

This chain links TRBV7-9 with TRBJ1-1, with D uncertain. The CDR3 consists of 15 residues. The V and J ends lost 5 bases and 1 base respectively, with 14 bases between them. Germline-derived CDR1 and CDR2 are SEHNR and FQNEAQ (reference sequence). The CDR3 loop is CASSAHRETNTEAFF. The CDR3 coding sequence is TGTGCCAGCAGCGCACATAGGGAGACGAACACTGAAGCTTTCTTT. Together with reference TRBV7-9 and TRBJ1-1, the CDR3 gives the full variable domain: DTGVSQNPRHKITKRGQNVTFRCDPISEHNRLYWYRQTLGQGPEFLTYFQNEAQLEKSRLLSDRFSAERPKGSFSTLEIQRTEQGDSAMYLCASSAHRETNTEAFFGQGTRLTVV.

The CDR3 DNA follows: TGTGCCTGGAGTCGGGAGGGTTCTAACTATGGCTACACCTTC. Its protein product is CAWSREGSNYGYTF. The chain employs TRBV30 and TRBJ1-2; D call uncertain. CDR3 length: 14 residues. V lost 2 bases, J lost 0 bases, and 10 bases lay in between. Per germline, CDR1 GTSNPN and CDR2 SVGIG (reference sequence).

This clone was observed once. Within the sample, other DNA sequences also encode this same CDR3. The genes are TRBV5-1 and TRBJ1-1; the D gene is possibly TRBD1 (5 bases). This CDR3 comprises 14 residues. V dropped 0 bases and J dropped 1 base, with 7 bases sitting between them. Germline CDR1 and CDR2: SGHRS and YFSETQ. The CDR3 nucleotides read TGCGCCAGCAGCTTGGCGGGGGAGAACACTGAAGCTTTCTTT. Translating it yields CASSLAGENTEAFF.

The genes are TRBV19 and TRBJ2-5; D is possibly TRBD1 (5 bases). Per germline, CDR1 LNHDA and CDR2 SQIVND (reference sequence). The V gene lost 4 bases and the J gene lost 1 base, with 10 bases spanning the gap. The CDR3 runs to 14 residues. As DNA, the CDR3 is TGTGCCAGTAGTACGAGGACATTCCAAGAGACCCAGTACTTC. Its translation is CASSTRTFQETQYF.

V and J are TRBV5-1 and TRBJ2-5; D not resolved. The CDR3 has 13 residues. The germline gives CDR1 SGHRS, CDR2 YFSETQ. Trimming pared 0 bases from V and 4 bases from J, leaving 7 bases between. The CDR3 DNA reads TGCGCCAGCAGCTTGGACAGCCCAGAGACCCAGTACTTC. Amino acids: CASSLDSPETQYF.

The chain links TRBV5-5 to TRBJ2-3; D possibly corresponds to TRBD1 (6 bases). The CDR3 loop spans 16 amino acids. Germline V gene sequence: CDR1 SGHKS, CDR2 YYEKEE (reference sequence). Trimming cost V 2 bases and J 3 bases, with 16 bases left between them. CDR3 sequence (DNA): TGTGCCAGCAGCTTAGCCGGGACAAGGGGTACAGATACGCAGTATTTT. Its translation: CASSLAGTRGTDTQYF.

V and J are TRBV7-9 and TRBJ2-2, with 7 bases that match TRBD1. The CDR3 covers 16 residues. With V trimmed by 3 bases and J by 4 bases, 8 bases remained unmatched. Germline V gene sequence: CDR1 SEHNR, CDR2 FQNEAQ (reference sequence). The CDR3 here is CASSFGPGGSTGELFF. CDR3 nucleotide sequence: TGTGCCAGCAGCTTCGGCCCAGGGGGTAGCACCGGGGAGCTGTTTTTT.

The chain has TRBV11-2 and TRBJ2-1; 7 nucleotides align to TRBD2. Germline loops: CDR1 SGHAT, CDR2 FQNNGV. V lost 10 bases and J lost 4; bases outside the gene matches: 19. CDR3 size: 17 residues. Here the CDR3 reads CATKSFNPLAFYNEQFF. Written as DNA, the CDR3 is TGTGCCACCAAGAGCTTTAATCCACTAGCGTTTTACAATGAGCAGTTCTTC.

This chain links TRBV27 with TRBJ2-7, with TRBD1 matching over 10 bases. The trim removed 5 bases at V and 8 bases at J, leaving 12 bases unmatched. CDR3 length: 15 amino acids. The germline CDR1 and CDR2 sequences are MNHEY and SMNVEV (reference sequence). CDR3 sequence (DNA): TGTGCCAGCAGTGCGATCACGGGACAGGGGATCAAGCAGTACTTC. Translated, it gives CASSAITGQGIKQYF.

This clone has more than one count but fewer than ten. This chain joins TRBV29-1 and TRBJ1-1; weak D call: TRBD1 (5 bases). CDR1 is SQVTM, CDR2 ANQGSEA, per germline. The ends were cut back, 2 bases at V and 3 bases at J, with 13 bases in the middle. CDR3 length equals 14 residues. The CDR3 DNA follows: TGCAGCGTTGAATCTCCAGGGCTGCACACTGAAGCTTTCTTT. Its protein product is CSVESPGLHTEAFF. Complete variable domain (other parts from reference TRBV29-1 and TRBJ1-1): SAVISQKPSRDICQRGTSLTIQCQVDSQVTMMFWYRQQPGQSLTLIATANQGSEATYESGFVIDKFPISRPNLTFSTLTVSNMSPEDSSIYLCSVESPGLHTEAFFGQGTRLTVV.